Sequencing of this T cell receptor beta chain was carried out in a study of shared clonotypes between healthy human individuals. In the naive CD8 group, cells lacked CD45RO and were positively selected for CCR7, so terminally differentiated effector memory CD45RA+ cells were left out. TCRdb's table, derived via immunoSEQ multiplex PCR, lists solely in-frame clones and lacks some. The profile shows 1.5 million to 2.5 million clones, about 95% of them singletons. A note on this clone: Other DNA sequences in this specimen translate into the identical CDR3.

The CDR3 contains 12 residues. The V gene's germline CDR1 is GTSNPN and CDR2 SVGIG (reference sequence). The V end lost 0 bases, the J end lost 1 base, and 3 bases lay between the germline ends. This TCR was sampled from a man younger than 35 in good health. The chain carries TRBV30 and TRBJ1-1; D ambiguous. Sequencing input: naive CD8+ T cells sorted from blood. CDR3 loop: CAWSVGNTEAFF. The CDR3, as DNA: TGTGCCTGGAGTGTCGGGAACACTGAAGCTTTCTTT.